This TCR beta chain is drawn from a study of T cell responses to AZD1222 COVID-19 vaccine. As to this clone: Its antigen is still unknown.

The CDR3 has 16 amino acids. The germline V gene encodes CDR1 SGHVS and CDR2 FNYEAQ. Trimming removed 5 bases at V and 3 bases at J, with 19 bases between. Profiling relied on immunoSEQ multiplex PCR, and the TCRdb table lists in-frame clones only, not all of them. The table has about 150,000 clones, around nine tenths seen once; the top ten hold more than 3.5%. Study findings and constraints: Regions 160-218 and 743-854 dominated among vaccine-associated CD4 TCRs spanning spike. Nearly half of spike-specific TCRs reportedly target unmutated variant regions. White British people made up most donors, females outnumbered males, and clonal diversity was possibly underestimated.

The receptor's source is an adult in good health. The rearrangement joins TRBV7-6 to TRBJ1-1; tentatively, D is TRBD1 (5 bases). The sequencing here drew on peripheral blood, taken on day 0 of AZD1222 vaccination. The CDR3 nucleotides are TGTGCCAGCAGCCGTCGGGGAGGGGTAATGGACACTGAAGCTTTCTTT. It codes for CASSRRGGVMDTEAFF.